These 28 T cell receptor beta chains were all obtained from the same sample, sequenced in a study of blood T cell repertoires in COVID-19. TCRdb's copy holds only in-frame clones and misses some; the assay was immunoSEQ multiplex PCR. This table holds 200,000 to 250,000 clones, about 83% found once. The source material was peripheral blood. The receptors were gathered from a man aged 50 to 59 with active or convalescent COVID-19.

This clone was seen repeatedly, ten times or more. The chain joins TRBV15 to TRBJ2-5; maybe TRBD2 (7 bases). V lost 5 bases and J lost 1, with 14 bases in between. The CDR3 runs to 15 residues. Germline lookup yields CDR1 LNHNV and CDR2 YYDKDF (reference sequence). The CDR3 is CATSGRGVLQETQYF. The DNA of the CDR3 is TGTGCCACCAGCGGGAGGGGGGTACTCCAAGAGACCCAGTACTTC. Based on the CDR3 plus reference TRBV15 and TRBJ2-5, the full variable domain is DAMVIQNPRYQVTQFGKPVTLSCSQTLNHNVMYWYQQKSSQAPKLLFHYYDKDFNNEADTPDNFQSRRPNTSFCFLDIRSPGLGDTAMYLCATSGRGVLQETQYFGPGTRLLVL.

This clone was seen repeatedly, ten times or more. This chain connects TRBV30 to TRBJ2-7, with D tentatively TRBD2 (5 bases). Germline-derived CDR1 and CDR2 are GTSNPN and SVGIG (reference sequence). V lost 0 bases, J lost 0 bases, and 12 bases lay in between. This CDR3 contains 15 residues. The CDR3 here is CAWSVRGRPSYEQYF. Written as DNA, the CDR3 is TGTGCCTGGAGTGTACGAGGGCGGCCCTCCTACGAGCAGTACTTC.

This clone was recorded only once. The CDR3 region is CASSLIAGAGTQYF. The CDR3 nucleotides read TGTGCCAGCAGCCTAATAGCGGGAGCAGGTACGCAGTATTTT. The chain carries TRBV7-2 and TRBJ2-3; 9 bases align to TRBD2. CDR1 is SGHTA and CDR2 is FQGNSA in the germline V gene. CDR3 length equals 14 residues. Trimming took 5 bases from V and 8 from J; bases not matched to a gene: 8.

The chain links TRBV27 to TRBJ1-5; a possible D gene is TRBD1 (6 bases). The CDR3 sequence is 15 residues long. The V and J ends lost 2 bases and 4 bases respectively, with 12 bases between them. Germline CDR1 and CDR2: MNHEY and SMNVEV (reference sequence). CDR3 loop: CASSLIGGDNQPQHF. CDR3 DNA sequence: TGTGCCAGCAGTTTAATAGGGGGGGATAATCAGCCCCAGCATTTT.

This sequence joins TRBV27 and TRBJ2-7; 8 bases map to TRBD1. The trim removed 6 bases at V and 3 bases at J, leaving 10 bases unmatched. CDR1 and CDR2 (germline): MNHEY, SMNVEV (reference sequence). The CDR3 covers 15 residues. CDR3 loop: CASRISTGTGYEQYF. CDR3 in DNA: TGTGCCAGCAGAATTTCCACCGGGACAGGCTACGAGCAGTACTTC.

V is TRBV10-3 and J is TRBJ1-4, with TRBD1 identical over 7 bases. Germline trimming cut 5 bases from V and 1 base from J; bases unmatched to any gene: 4. Germline CDR1 reads ENHRY; CDR2 reads SYGVKD. The CDR3 covers 15 residues. The CDR3 region is CAISTGVGTNEKLFF. For the CDR3, the DNA is TGTGCCATCAGTACAGGGGTTGGAACTAATGAAAAACTGTTTTTT.

The V and J genes are TRBV9 and TRBJ2-2, with 10 positions matching TRBD2. There are 16 residues in the CDR3. Losses at the gene ends were 0 bases for V and 1 base for J; bases not matched to a gene: 0. The germline CDR1 and CDR2 sequences are SGDLS and YYNGEE. The CDR3, as DNA: TGTGCCAGCAGCGTAGCTAGCGGGGGGAACACCGGGGAGCTGTTTTTT. This encodes CASSVASGGNTGELFF.

The rearrangement joins TRBV7-2 to TRBJ2-6; D is unresolved. This CDR3 has 15 amino acids. The ends were cut back, 1 base at V and 2 bases at J, with 6 bases in the middle. CDR1 and CDR2 from the germline V gene are SGHTA and FQGNSA. This CDR3 reads CASSLDGPGANVLTF. The CDR3 nucleotides are TGTGCCAGCAGCTTAGATGGCCCTGGGGCCAACGTCCTGACTTTC.

The V call is TRBV5-6, the J call TRBJ2-3; tentatively, D is TRBD2 (6 bases). V gave up 3 bases and J gave up 6 bases, with 17 bases separating them. Looked up from germline, CDR1 is SGHDT and CDR2 is YYEEEE. There are 15 residues in the CDR3. DNA of the CDR3: TGTGCCAGCAGCTGGACTATACCCTCCACGGATACGCAGTATTTT. This sequence encodes CASSWTIPSTDTQYF.

The rearrangement uses TRBV7-9 and TRBJ2-3; 8 bases align to TRBD1. CDR1 is SEHNR, CDR2 FQNEAQ, per germline (reference sequence). V dropped 5 bases and J dropped 6; count of bases not matched to a gene: 10. CDR3 length equals 15 residues. The DNA of the CDR3 is TGTGCCAGCAGCCATCCGGGACAGGCAGGGGATACGCAGTATTTT. The encoded protein is CASSHPGQAGDTQYF.

The rearrangement joins TRBV7-2 to TRBJ2-5, with 7 positions matching TRBD1. Unmatched junction bases numbered 7, after V lost 5 bases and J lost 1 base. The CDR3 consists of 15 residues. Germline assignment: CDR1 SGHTA and CDR2 FQGNSA. CDR3 sequence (DNA): TGTGCCAGCAGCCGTAGACAGGGCCCCCAAGAGACCCAGTACTTC. This gives the protein CASSRRQGPQETQYF.

The chain carries TRBV7-8 and TRBJ2-7; 14 bases map to TRBD2. CDR1 and CDR2 (germline): SGHVS, FQNEAQ. CDR3 size: 17 residues. With 0 bases clipped from V and 4 bases from J, the junction kept 5 bases outside the gene matches. The DNA of the CDR3 is TGTGCCAGCAGCTTAGCGGGACTAGCGGGAGATGGGTACGAGCAGTACTTC. It encodes CASSLAGLAGDGYEQYF. The variable domain in full, completed from reference TRBV7-8 and TRBJ2-7, reads GAGVSQSPRYKVAKRGQDVALRCDPISGHVSLFWYQQALGQGPEFLTYFQNEAQLDKSGLPSDRFFAERPEGSVSTLKIQRTQQEDSAVYLCASSLAGLAGDGYEQYFGPGTRLTVT.

This chain connects TRBV28 to TRBJ2-7; TRBD2 matches 10 bases. With 7 bases clipped from V and 3 bases from J, the junction kept 3 bases outside the gene matches. The CDR3 spans 13 residues. CDR1 is MDHEN and CDR2 is SYDVKM in the germline V gene. DNA of the CDR3: TGTGCCAGCATGGCTAGCGGGAGCTACGAGCAGTACTTC. Translation: CASMASGSYEQYF.

The chain couples TRBV6-6 to TRBJ2-4, with TRBD2 matching 13 bases. CDR1 and CDR2 (germline): MNHNY, SVGAGI (reference sequence). CDR3 length: 20 residues. V shed 6 bases and J 1 base; nucleotides not matched to a gene: 15. CDR3 sequence reads: CASSLTSGRARGSAKNIQYF. CDR3 coding DNA: TGTGCCAGCAGCCTTACTAGCGGGAGGGCCAGGGGATCTGCCAAAAACATTCAGTACTTC.

This chain joins TRBV10-3 and TRBJ2-7; 8 bases fit TRBD1. Germline values: CDR1 ENHRY, CDR2 SYGVKD. J lost 6 bases, V lost 6 bases, and 10 bases had no gene match. The CDR3 runs 14 residues. The CDR3 loop is CAIRWTGSDGEQYF. CDR3 DNA: TGTGCCATCAGATGGACAGGGTCTGATGGCGAGCAGTACTTC.

The chain's CDR3 is CASSPQSTDTQYF. For the CDR3, the DNA is TGTGCCAGCAGCCCCCAGAGCACAGATACGCAGTATTTT. The rearrangement links TRBV14 to TRBJ2-3; no clear D gene. CDR3 length: 13 residues. CDR1 is SGHDN and CDR2 is FVKESK in the germline V gene. V was cut by 4 bases and J by 0 bases, with 5 bases left in between. The variable domain in full, completed from reference TRBV14 and TRBJ2-3, reads EAGVTQFPSHSVIEKGQTVTLRCDPISGHDNLYWYRRVMGKEIKFLLHFVKESKQDESGMPNNRFLAERTGGTYSTLKVQPAELEDSGVYFCASSPQSTDTQYFGPGTRLTVL.

J is TRBJ2-2 and V is TRBV9, with TRBD1 matching over 7 bases. The CDR3 is 16 residues long. The V gene's germline CDR1 is SGDLS and CDR2 YYNGEE. V was clipped by 4 bases and J by 2 bases; unmatched bases: 8. For the CDR3, the DNA is TGTGCCAGCAGCACTAGACAGGGCCTTAACACCGGGGAGCTGTTTTTT. Translating it yields CASSTRQGLNTGELFF.

The chain joins TRBV28 to TRBJ1-6, with 7 positions matching TRBD1. The CDR3 loop spans 14 amino acids. CDR1 and CDR2 (germline): MDHEN, SYDVKM. The V gene end was trimmed by 3 bases and the J gene end by 5 bases; junction bases not matched to a gene: 1. CDR3 protein: CASSLGTDNSPLHF. CDR3 nucleotide sequence: TGTGCCAGCAGTTTGGGGACAGATAATTCACCCCTCCACTTT.

The chain couples TRBV4-1 to TRBJ2-5; TRBD2 matches at 10 bases. Per germline, CDR1 MGHRA and CDR2 YSYEKL. The CDR3 totals 15 residues. Trimming cost V 5 bases and J 5 bases; bases outside gene matches: 8. Written as DNA, the CDR3 is TGCGCCAGCAGCGTAAGCGGGGGGGCAGGGGAGACCCAGTACTTC. Protein: CASSVSGGAGETQYF.

The rearrangement uses TRBV18 and TRBJ1-1; 8 bases align to TRBD1. Trimming removed 7 bases from V and 5 bases from J; junction bases left unmatched: 6. Per the germline V gene, CDR1 is KGHSH and CDR2 is LQKENI. The CDR3 runs to 13 residues. The CDR3 is CASLDRARTEAFF. The CDR3 DNA reads TGTGCCAGCTTGGACAGGGCGCGAACTGAAGCTTTCTTT.

The chain links TRBV3-1 (or the pseudogene TRBV3-2) to TRBJ2-2; 8 bases agree with TRBD2. V shed 1 base, J shed 4 bases, and the junction held 5 bases outside the gene matches. The germline V gene has CDR1 LGHDT and CDR2 YNNKEL (reference sequence). This CDR3 is 16 amino acids long. The CDR3 bases are TGTGCCAGCAGCCAAGTGCAGCTAGCGGGCACCGGGGAGCTGTTTTTT. This gives the protein CASSQVQLAGTGELFF.

The chain combines TRBV5-1 with TRBJ1-4; 9 positions match TRBD1. The germline CDR1 and CDR2 sequences are SGHRS and YFSETQ. V shed 3 bases and J 7 bases; nucleotides not matched to a gene: 4. This CDR3 comprises 14 residues. CDR3 sequence (DNA): TGCGCCAGCAGCTCCGGGACAGGGCGTGAAAAACTGTTTTTT. Its protein product is CASSSGTGREKLFF.

The V and J genes are TRBV5-8 and TRBJ1-5; 9 bases match TRBD1. This CDR3 contains 17 residues. The germline V gene has CDR1 SGHTS and CDR2 YDEGEE. Losses at the gene ends were 4 bases for V and 4 bases for J; bases not matched to a gene: 12. CDR3 coding DNA: TGTGCCAGCAGCCATGGACAGGGGTCCGCTATAAATCAGCCCCAGCATTTT. Encoded protein: CASSHGQGSAINQPQHF. Drawing the rest from reference TRBV5-8 and TRBJ1-5, the complete variable domain is EAGVTQSPTHLIKTRGQQATLRCSPISGHTSVYWYQQALGLGLQFLLWYDEGEERNRGNFPPRFSGRQFPNYSSELNVNALELEDSALYLCASSHGQGSAINQPQHFGDGTRLSIL.

The chain is built from TRBV7-3 and TRBJ2-1; the D gene is possibly TRBD1 (5 bases). V was shortened by 3 bases and J by 6 bases, with 9 bases between the two germline ends. The CDR3 runs 13 residues. Germline V gene data show CDR1 as SGHTA and CDR2 as FQGTGA. The CDR3 region is CASSLTDLNEQFF. The CDR3, as DNA: TGTGCCAGCAGCTTGACAGACCTCAATGAGCAGTTCTTC.

The chain joins TRBV6-5 to TRBJ1-5; 7 bases are shared with TRBD1. CDR3 length: 14 amino acids. The V gene's germline CDR1 is MNHEY and CDR2 SVGAGI. Losses at the gene ends were 6 bases for V and 4 bases for J; bases not matched to a gene: 6. In DNA form, the CDR3 reads TGTGCCAGCAGACGGGCAGGGGGAAATCAGCCCCAGCATTTT. It yields the protein CASRRAGGNQPQHF.

This chain joins TRBV4-1 and TRBJ2-5; TRBD2 agrees at 8 bases. V gave up 4 bases and J gave up 2 bases; unmatched junction bases: 15. The CDR3 spans 18 residues. The germline gives CDR1 MGHRA, CDR2 YSYEKL. As DNA, the CDR3 is TGCGCCAGCAGCCTTTTCGGGGGGGCGGCTAGCGGACAAGAGACCCAGTACTTC. Residues: CASSLFGGAASGQETQYF.

J is TRBJ1-5 and V is TRBV12-3 or TRBV12-4, with D possibly matching TRBD1 (6 bases). Trimming shortened V by 6 bases and J by 4 bases, and 7 bases separated the two germline ends. The CDR3 runs 12 residues. CDR3 residues: CASSQGNQPQHF. CDR3 bases: TGTGCCAGCAGCCAGGGGAATCAGCCCCAGCATTTT.

The V call is TRBV4-1, the J call TRBJ2-5; 7 nucleotides line up with TRBD2. This CDR3 is built from 15 residues. The germline CDR1 and CDR2 sequences are MGHRA and YSYEKL. V lost 1 base to trimming and J lost 5 bases; unmatched junction nucleotides: 7. CDR3 sequence: CASSQVVREGETQYF. In DNA, the CDR3 is TGCGCCAGCAGCCAAGTCGTGAGGGAGGGGGAGACCCAGTACTTC.